This TCR beta chain was recovered during a study of early T cells in non-severe SARS-CoV-2 infection. TCRdb itself ran the 5' RACE reads through MiXCR, one entry per CDR3 protein. The sample carries about 59,000 distinct CDR3 sequences, less than 15% recorded once. V was trimmed by 5 bases and J by 2 bases, leaving 15 bases between them. The CDR3 is made up of 15 amino acids. This clonotype appeared a few times. This clonotype originated in an adult who was a healthcare worker with PCR-confirmed SARS-CoV-2 infection or an uninfected control (not recorded which). The sequences come from whole blood, collected at baseline. The chain is built from TRBV12-3 or TRBV12-4 and TRBJ1-2, with D possibly being TRBD1 (5 bases). CDR3 bases: TGTGCCAGCAGTCCTCAGGCGGGGGTAAACTATGGCTACACCTTC. It translates to CASSPQAGVNYGYTF.